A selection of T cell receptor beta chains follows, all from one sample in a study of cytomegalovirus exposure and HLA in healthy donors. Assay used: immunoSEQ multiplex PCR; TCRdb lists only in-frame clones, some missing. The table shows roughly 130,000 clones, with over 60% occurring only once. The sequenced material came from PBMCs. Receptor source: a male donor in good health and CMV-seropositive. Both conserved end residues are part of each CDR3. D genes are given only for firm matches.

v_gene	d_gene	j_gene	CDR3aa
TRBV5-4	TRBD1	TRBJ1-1	CASSLEQGGTEAFF
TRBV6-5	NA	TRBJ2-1	CASSYSGNNEQFF
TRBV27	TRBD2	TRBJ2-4	CASSRSGSKNIQYF
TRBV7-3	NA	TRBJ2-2	CASSPIDTGELFF
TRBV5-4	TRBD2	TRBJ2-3	CASSFASGGHKSTDTQYF
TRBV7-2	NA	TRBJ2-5	CASSNWDSETQYF
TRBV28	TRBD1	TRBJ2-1	CASRRTGMDNEQFF
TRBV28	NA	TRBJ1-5	CASSLAWQGPNQPQHF
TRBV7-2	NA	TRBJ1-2	CASRRGGGDYGYTF
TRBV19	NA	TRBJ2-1	CASSERYDEQFF
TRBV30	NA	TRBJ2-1	CALTLGSGSYNEQFF
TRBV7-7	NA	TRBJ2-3	CASSPLGSTDTQYF
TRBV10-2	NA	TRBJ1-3	CASSGGSPDSGNTIYF
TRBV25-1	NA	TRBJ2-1	CASSTTGGDEQFF
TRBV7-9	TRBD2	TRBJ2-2	CASSPGARGEGRVSGELFF
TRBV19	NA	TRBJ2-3	CASSIGTRSTDTQYF
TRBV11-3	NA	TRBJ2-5	CASSLGCRSQETQYF
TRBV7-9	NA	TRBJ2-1	CASSLGGTYNEQFF
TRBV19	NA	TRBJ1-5	CASSIGFPTGGQPQHF
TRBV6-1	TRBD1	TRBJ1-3	CASGLTGAGNTIYF
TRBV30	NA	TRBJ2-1	CAWRQGNEQFF
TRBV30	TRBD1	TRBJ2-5	CAWSAGQGLGQETQYF
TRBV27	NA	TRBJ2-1	CASSLSFILNYNEQFF
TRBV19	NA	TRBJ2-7	CASSPTGESYEQYF
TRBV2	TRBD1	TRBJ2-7	CASSRQGGSYEQYF
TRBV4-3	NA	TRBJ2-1	CASSQAAGRNNNEQFF
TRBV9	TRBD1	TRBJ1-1	CASSAGQGIGNTEAFF
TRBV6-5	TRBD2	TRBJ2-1	CASKPGLAVYNEQFF
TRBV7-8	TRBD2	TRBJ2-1	CASSSKLGLAGYNEQFF
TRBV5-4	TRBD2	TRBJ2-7	CASSQTSGSNEQYF
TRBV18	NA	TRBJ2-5	CATTREDFQETQYF
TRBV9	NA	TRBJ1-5	CASSVDGGNQPQHF
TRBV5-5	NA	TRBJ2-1	CASSYRVPYNEQFF
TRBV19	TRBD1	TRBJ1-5	CASSPRDSRHLPQHF
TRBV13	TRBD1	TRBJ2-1	CASSQDRASYNEQFF
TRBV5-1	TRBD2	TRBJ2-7	CASSILAGGEYEQYF
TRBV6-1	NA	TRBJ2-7	CASSPSRRREQYF
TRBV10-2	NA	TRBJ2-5	CASSESEESGAQYF
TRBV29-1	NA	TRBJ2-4	CSVELPNFGAKNIQYF
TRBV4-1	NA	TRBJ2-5	CASSQEGAQETQYF
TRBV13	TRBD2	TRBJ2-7	CASSPSWDLAGNPYEQYF
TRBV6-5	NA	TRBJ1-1	CASNRQGTEAFF
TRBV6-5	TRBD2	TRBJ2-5	CASSYSGLAGGETQYF
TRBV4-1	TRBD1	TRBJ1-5	CASRPAWTGGQPQHF
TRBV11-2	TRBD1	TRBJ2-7	CASSKPGQADYEQYF
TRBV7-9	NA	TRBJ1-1	CSSSLSIGRTWTEAFF